This TCR beta chain was found in a study of shared clonotypes between healthy human individuals. Only Caucasian adults living in Nashville, Tennessee made up the donor group. Unsorted samples relied on tens of millions of PBMCs, which served as the source of genomic DNA. Several immunoSEQ plates held equal portions of the genomic DNA taken from each subset. Some clones are missing from TCRdb's copy, which holds only in-frame ones; the method was immunoSEQ multiplex PCR. Of more than 450,000 clones listed, 79% were seen once; the top ten hold 13%. Material for sequencing was PBMCs. The TCR sequence derives from a woman between 35 and 50 years old in good health. Some clones in this sample may be carry-over from other donors' samples.

DNA for the CDR3: TGTGCCAGCATGCCGGGACGGCTGAACACTGAAGCTTTCTTT. Protein sequence: CASMPGRLNTEAFF. The chain joins TRBV28 to TRBJ1-1, with D maybe TRBD1 (5 bases). Trimming took off 7 bases at V and 0 bases at J, with 12 bases between the two ends. The CDR3 covers 14 residues. Germline-derived CDR1 and CDR2 are MDHEN and SYDVKM.